The clone carrying this TCR beta chain was observed a few times. Its antigen remains unknown. This specimen belongs to a study of CD4 T cells in relation to SARS-CoV-2 and coronaviruses. General study findings and limits: SARS-CoV-2-driven expansion was significantly weaker in crossreactive than monoreactive clones.

Assay: immunoSEQ multiplex PCR; the TCRdb copy retains only in-frame clones and omits some. The sample lists about 31,000 clones, more than 60% seen once, with 3% to 3.5% in the top ten. Germline CDR1 and CDR2: LGHNA and YNFKEQ. The V gene lost 0 bases and the J gene lost 9 bases, with 11 bases spanning the gap. The CDR3 has 13 residues. This receptor was obtained from an adult with COVID-19. The chain links TRBV4-2 to TRBJ1-2; weak D call: TRBD1 (6 bases). Sequencing was performed on memory CD4+ T cells from PBMCs, cultured in vitro. The CDR3 is CASSQEGGGRYTF. DNA of the CDR3: TGTGCCAGCAGCCAAGAGGGAGGGGGTCGCTACACCTTC.